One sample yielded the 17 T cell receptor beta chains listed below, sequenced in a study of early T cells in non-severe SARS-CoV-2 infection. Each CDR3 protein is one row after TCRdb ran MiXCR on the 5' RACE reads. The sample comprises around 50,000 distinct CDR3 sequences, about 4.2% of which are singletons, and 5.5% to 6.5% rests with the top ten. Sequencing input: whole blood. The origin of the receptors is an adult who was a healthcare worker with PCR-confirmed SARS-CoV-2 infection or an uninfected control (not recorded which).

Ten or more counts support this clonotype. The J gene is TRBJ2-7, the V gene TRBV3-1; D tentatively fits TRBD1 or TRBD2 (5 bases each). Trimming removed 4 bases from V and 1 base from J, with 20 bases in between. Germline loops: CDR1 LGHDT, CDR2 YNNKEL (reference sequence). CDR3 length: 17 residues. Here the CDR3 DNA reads TGTGCCAGCAGCCCAATGCTAATCCGGGACCGATCCTACGAGCAGTACTTC. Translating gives CASSPMLIRDRSYEQYF.

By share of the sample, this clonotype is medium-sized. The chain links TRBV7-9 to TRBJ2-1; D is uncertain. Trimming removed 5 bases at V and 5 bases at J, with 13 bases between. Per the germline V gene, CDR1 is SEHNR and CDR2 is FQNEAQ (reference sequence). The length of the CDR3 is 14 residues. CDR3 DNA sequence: TGTGCCAGCAGCGAGGTGGGTTACCACAATGAGCAGTTCTTC. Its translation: CASSEVGYHNEQFF.

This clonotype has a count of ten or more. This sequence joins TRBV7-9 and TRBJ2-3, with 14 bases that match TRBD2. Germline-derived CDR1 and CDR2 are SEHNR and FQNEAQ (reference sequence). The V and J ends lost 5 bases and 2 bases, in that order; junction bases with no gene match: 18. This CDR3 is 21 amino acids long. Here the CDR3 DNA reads TGTGCCAGCAGCACTAAAGACAGATGGACTAGCGGGGGGCGCAACACAGATACGCAGTATTTT. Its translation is CASSTKDRWTSGGRNTDTQYF.

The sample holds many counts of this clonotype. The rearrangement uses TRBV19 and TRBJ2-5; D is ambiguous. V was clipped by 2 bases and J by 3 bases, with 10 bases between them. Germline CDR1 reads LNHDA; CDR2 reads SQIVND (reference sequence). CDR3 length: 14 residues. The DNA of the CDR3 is TGTGCCAGTAGTATACTGAATAGTAAAGAGACCCAGTACTTC. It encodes CASSILNSKETQYF.

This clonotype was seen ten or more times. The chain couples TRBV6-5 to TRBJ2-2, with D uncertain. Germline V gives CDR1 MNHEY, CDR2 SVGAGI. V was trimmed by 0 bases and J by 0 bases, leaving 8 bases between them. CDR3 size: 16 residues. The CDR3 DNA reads TGTGCCAGCAGTTACTCGAATGCCGCGAACACCGGGGAGCTGTTTTTT. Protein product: CASSYSNAANTGELFF.

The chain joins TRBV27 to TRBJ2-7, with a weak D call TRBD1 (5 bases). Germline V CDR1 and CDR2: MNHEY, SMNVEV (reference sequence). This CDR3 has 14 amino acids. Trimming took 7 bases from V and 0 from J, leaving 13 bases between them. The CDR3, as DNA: TGTGCCAGCAAGGGGTCAGGGTCCTCCTACGAGCAGTACTTC. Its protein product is CASKGSGSSYEQYF.

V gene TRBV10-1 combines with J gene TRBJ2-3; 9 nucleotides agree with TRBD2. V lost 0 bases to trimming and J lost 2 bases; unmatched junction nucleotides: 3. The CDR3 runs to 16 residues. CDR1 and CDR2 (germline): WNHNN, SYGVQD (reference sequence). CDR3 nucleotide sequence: TGCGCCAGCAGTGAGTCTCTAGCGGGAAACACAGATACGCAGTATTTT. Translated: CASSESLAGNTDTQYF.

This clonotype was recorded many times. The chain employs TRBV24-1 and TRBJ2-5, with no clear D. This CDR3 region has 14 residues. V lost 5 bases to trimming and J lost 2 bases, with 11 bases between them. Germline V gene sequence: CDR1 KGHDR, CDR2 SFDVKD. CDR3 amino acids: CATSVSGGQETQYF. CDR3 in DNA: TGTGCCACCAGTGTATCAGGCGGACAAGAGACCCAGTACTTC.

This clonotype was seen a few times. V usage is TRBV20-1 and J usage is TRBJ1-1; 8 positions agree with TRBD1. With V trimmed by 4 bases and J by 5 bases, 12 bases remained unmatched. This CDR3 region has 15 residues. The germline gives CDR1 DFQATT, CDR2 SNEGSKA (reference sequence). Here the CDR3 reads CSATMDRVWTTEAFF. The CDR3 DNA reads TGCAGTGCTACCATGGACAGGGTTTGGACAACTGAAGCTTTCTTT.

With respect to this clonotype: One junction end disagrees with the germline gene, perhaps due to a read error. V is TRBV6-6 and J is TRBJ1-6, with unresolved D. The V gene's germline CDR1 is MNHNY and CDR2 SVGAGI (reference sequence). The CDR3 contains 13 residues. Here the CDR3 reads CASSYSVSERVLF. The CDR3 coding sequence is TGTGCCAGCAGTTACTCGGTATCCGAGAGGGTCCTCTTT.

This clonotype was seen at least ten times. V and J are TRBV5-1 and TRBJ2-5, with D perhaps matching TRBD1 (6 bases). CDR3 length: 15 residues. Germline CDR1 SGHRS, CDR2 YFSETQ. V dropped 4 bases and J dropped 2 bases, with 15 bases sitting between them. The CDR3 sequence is CASSPRTRGQETQYF. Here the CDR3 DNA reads TGCGCCAGCAGCCCCCGGACGAGGGGGCAAGAGACCCAGTACTTC.

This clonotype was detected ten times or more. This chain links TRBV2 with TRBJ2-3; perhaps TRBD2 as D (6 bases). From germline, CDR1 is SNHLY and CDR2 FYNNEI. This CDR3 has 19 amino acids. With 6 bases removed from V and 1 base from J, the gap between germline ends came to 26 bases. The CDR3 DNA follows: TGTGCCAGCAGCCTAACGGCTAGCCTCGGCGGGGTCGGCACAGATACGCAGTATTTT. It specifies CASSLTASLGGVGTDTQYF.

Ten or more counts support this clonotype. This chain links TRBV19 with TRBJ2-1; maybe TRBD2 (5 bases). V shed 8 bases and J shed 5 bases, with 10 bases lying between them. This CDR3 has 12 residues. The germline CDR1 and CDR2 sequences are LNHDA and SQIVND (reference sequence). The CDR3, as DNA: TGTGCCAGTGGTCGGGATAACAATGAGCAGTTCTTC. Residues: CASGRDNNEQFF.

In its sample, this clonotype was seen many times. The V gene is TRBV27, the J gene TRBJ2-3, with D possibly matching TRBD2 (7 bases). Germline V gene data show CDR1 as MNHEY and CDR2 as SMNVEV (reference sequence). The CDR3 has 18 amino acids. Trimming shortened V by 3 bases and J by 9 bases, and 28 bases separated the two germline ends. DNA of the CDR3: TGTGCCAGCAGTTTCTCCCGGACAGCCGGGGGGTTGAGACTGACGCAGTATTTT. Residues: CASSFSRTAGGLRLTQYF.

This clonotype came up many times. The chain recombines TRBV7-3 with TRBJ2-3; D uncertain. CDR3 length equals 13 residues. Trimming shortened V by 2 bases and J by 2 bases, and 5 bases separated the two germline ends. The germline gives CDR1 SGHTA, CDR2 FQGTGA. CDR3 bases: TGTGCCAGCAGCTTAGCGAACACAGATACGCAGTATTTT. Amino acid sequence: CASSLANTDTQYF. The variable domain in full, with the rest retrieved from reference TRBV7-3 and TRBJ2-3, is GAGVSQTPSNKVTEKGKYVELRCDPISGHTALYWYRQSLGQGPEFLIYFQGTGAADDSGLPNDRFFAVRPEGSVSTLKIQRTERGDSAVYLCASSLANTDTQYFGPGTRLTVL.

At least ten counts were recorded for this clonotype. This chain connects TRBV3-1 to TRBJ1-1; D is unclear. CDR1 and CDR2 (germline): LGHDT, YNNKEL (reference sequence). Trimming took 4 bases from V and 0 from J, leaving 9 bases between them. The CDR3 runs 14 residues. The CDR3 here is CASSPLFLNTEAFF. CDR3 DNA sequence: TGTGCCAGCAGCCCCTTGTTCTTGAACACTGAAGCTTTCTTT.

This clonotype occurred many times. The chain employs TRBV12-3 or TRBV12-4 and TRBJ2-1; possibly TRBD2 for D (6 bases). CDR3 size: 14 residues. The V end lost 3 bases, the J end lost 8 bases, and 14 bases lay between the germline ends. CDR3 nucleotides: TGTGCCAGCAGTTTTTCGACTAGTGGCGATGAGCAGTTCTTC. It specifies CASSFSTSGDEQFF.